This T cell receptor beta chain comes out of a study of T-cell memory formation after mild COVID-19. Study outcomes and limitations: Among contracting clones, CD4+ were mainly CM/EM and CD8+ enriched in EMRA. Memory cells collected pre-infection included some clones that later responded, suggesting cross-reactive memory joined. Nothing confirmed that second-wave clones peaking on day 37 were specific for SARS-CoV-2.

V lost 4 bases and J lost 0, with 16 bases in between. Per the germline V gene, CDR1 is LGHNA and CDR2 is YSLEER. CDR3 length: 18 residues. After 5'RACE with constant-segment primers, TCR alpha and TCR beta cDNA libraries carrying sample barcodes and UMIs were obtained. TCRdb reprocessed the 5' RACE reads with MiXCR, giving one entry per CDR3 protein. This sample has under 250,000 distinct CDR3 sequences; 7.5% to 10% occur once, and the top ten carry around 21%. This clonotype was found a few times. The antigen remains unidentified. Sequenced input: PBMCs or a T cell subset sorted from them (not recorded which). The genes are TRBV4-3 and TRBJ1-6, with D possibly being TRBD1 (6 bases). This receptor was obtained from a man between 18 and 35 years old who had mild COVID-19 (a few samples of this study predate the infection). Cell type and time point are not known. DNA for the CDR3: TGCGCCAGCAGCCGGACAGTCATTTATAGCTCCTATAATTCACCCCTCCACTTT. This sequence encodes CASSRTVIYSSYNSPLHF.